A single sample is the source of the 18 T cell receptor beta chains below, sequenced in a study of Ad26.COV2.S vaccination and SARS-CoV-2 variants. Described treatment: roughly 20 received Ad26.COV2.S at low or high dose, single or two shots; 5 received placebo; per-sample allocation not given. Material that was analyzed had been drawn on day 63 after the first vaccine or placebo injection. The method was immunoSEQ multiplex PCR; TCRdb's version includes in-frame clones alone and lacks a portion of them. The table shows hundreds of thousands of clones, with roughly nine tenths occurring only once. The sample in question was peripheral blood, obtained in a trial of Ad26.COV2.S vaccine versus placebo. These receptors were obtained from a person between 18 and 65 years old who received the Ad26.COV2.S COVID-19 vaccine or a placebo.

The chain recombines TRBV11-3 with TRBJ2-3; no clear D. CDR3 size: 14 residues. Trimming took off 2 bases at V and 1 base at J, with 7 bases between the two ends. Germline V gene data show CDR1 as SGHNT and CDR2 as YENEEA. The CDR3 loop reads CASSLHRGTDTQYF. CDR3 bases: TGTGCCAGCAGCTTACATAGGGGCACAGATACGCAGTATTTT.

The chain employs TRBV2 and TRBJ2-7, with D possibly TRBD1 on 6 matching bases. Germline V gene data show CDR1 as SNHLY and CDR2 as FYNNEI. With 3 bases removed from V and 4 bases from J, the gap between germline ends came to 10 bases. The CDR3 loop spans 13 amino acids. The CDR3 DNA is TGTGCCAGCAGTGATGGGCAGGGGTACGAGCAGTACTTC. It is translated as CASSDGQGYEQYF.

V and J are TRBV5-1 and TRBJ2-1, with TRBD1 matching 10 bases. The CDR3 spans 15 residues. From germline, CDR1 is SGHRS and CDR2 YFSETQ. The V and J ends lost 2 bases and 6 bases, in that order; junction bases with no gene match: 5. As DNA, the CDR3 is TGCGCCAGCAGCTTTACCGGGACAGGGGCCAATGAGCAGTTCTTC. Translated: CASSFTGTGANEQFF.

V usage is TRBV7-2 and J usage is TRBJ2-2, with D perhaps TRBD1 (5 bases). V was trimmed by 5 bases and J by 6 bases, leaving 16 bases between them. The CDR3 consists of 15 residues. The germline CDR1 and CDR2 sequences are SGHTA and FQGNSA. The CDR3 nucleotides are TGTGCCAGCAGCCCTAGGGGCGGTGGACCCGGGGAGCTGTTTTTT. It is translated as CASSPRGGGPGELFF. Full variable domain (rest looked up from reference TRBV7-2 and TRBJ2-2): GAGVSQSPSNKVTEKGKDVELRCDPISGHTALYWYRQSLGQGLEFLIYFQGNSAPDKSGLPSDRFSAERTGGSVSTLTIQRTQQEDSAVYLCASSPRGGGPGELFFGEGSRLTVL.

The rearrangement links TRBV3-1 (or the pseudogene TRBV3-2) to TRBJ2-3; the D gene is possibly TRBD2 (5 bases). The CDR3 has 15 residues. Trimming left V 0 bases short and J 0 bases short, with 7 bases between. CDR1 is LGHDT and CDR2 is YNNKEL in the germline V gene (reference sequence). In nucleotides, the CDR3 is TGTGCCAGCAGCCAAGATGCGGGTAGCACAGATACGCAGTATTTT. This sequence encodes CASSQDAGSTDTQYF.

In DNA form, the CDR3 reads TGTGCCAGCAGTCCCCTCTCTGGGACAGGATTTACTGGAAACACCATATATTTT. Amino acid sequence: CASSPLSGTGFTGNTIYF. The chain combines TRBV6-6 with TRBJ1-3, with 8 positions matching TRBD1. The ends lost 5 bases at V and 2 bases at J; junction bases unmatched: 14. Germline CDR1 reads MNHNY; CDR2 reads SVGAGI (reference sequence). CDR3 length equals 18 residues.

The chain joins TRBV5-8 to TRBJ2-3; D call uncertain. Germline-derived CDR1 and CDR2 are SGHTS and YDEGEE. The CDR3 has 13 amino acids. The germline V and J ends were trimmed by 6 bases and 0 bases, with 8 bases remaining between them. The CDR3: CASTRSSTDTQYF. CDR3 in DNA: TGTGCCAGCACCAGGAGCAGCACAGATACGCAGTATTTT.

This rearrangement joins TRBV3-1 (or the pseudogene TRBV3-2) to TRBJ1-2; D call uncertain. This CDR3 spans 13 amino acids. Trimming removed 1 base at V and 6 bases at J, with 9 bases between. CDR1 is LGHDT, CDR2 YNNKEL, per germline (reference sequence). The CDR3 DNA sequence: TGTGCCAGCAGCCAAGGATCACTCAATGGCTACACCTTC. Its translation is CASSQGSLNGYTF.

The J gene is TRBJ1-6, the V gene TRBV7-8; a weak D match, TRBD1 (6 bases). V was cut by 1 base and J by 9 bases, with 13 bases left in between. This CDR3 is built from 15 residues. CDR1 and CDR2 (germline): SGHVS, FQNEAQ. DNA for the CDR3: TGTGCCAGCAGCTTAGTTCAGGGGTCGGGTTCACCCCTCCACTTT. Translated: CASSLVQGSGSPLHF.

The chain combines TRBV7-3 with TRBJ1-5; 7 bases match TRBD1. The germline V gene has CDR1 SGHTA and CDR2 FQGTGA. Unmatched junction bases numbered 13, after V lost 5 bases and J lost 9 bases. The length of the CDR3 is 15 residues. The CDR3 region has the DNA TGTGCCAGCAGCCCCCCCCGACAGGGCCACGGGCCCCAGCATTTT. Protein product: CASSPPRQGHGPQHF.

This CDR3 is CAIRDRDTYEQYF. CDR3 DNA sequence: TGTGCCATCCGGGACAGGGATACCTACGAGCAGTACTTC. This rearrangement joins TRBV5-4 to TRBJ2-7; 9 nucleotides match TRBD1. V was pared by 9 bases and J by 2 bases, with 6 bases of the junction left unmatched. Germline loops: CDR1 SGHNT, CDR2 YYREEE (reference sequence). This CDR3 spans 13 amino acids. The full variable domain, with the rest looked up from reference TRBV5-4 and TRBJ2-7, is ETGVTQSPTHLIKTRGQQVTLRCSSQSGHNTVSWYQQALGQGPQFIFQYYREEENGRGNFPPRFSGLQFPNYSSELNVNALELDDSALYLCAIRDRDTYEQYFGPGTRLTVT.

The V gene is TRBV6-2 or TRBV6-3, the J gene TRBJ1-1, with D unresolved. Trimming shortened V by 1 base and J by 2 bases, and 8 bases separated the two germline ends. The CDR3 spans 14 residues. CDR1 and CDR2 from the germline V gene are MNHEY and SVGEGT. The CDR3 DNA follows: TGTGCCAGCAGTTACTATAACGGCAACACTGAAGCTTTCTTT. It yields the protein CASSYYNGNTEAFF.

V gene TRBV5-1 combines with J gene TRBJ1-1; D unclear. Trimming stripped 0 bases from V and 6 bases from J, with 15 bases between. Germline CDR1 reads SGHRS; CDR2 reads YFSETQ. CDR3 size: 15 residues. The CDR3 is CASSLAGQADSEAFF. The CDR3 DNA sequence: TGCGCCAGCAGCTTGGCCGGGCAGGCTGACTCTGAAGCTTTCTTT.

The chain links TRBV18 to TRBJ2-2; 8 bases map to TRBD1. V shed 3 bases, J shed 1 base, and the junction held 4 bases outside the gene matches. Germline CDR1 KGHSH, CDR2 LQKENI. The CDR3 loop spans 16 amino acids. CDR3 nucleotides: TGTGCCAGCTCACCCTCCGGGACAGGGAACACCGGGGAGCTGTTTTTT. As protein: CASSPSGTGNTGELFF. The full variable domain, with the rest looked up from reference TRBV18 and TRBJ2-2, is NAGVMQNPRHLVRRRGQEARLRCSPMKGHSHVYWYRQLPEEGLKFMVYLQKENIIDESGMPKERFSAEFPKEGPSILRIQQVVRGDSAAYFCASSPSGTGNTGELFFGEGSRLTVL.

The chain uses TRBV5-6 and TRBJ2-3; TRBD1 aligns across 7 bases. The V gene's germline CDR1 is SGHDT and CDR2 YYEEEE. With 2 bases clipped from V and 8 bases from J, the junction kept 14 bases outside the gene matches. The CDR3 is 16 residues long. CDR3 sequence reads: CASSLGDRPLIGTQYF. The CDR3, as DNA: TGTGCCAGCAGCTTAGGGGACAGACCCTTAATAGGTACGCAGTATTTT. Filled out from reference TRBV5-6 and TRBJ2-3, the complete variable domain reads DAGVTQSPTHLIKTRGQQVTLRCSPKSGHDTVSWYQQALGQGPQFIFQYYEEEERQRGNFPDRFSGHQFPNYSSELNVNALLLGDSALYLCASSLGDRPLIGTQYFGPGTRLTVL.

CDR3 loop: CASSSWDSYGYTF. The CDR3, as DNA: TGTGCCAGCAGTTCTTGGGACAGCTATGGCTACACCTTC. The chain couples TRBV12-3 or TRBV12-4 to TRBJ1-2; 7 nucleotides match TRBD1. The CDR3 contains 13 residues. V lost 4 bases to trimming and J lost 4 bases; unmatched junction nucleotides: 3.

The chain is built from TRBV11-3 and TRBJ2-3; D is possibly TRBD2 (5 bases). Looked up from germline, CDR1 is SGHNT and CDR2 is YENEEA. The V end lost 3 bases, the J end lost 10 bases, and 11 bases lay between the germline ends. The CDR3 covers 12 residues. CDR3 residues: CASSFGDQAQYF. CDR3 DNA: TGTGCCAGCAGCTTCGGGGATCAAGCGCAGTATTTT.

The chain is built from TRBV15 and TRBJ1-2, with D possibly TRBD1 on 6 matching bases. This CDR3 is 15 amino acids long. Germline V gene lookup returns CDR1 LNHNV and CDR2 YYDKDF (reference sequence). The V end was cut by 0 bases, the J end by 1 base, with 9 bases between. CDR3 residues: CATSRDARGNYGYTF. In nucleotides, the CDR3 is TGTGCCACCAGCAGAGATGCCAGGGGTAACTATGGCTACACCTTC.